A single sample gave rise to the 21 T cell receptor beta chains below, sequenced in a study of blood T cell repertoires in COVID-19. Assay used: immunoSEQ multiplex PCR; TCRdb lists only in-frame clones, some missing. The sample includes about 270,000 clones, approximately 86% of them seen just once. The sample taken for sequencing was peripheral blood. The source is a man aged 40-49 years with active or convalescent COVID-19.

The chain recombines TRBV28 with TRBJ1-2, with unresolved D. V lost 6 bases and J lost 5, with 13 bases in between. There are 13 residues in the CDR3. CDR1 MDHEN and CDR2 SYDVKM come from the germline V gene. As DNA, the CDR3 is TGTGCCAGCAGAATAGCACCAGCATATGGCTACACCTTC. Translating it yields CASRIAPAYGYTF.

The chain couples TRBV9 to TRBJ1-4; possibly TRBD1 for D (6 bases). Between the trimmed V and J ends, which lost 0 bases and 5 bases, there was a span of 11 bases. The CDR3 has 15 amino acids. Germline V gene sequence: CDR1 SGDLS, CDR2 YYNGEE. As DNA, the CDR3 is TGTGCCAGCAGCGTAGAAGGGGGTCTAAATGAAAAACTGTTTTTT. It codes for CASSVEGGLNEKLFF.

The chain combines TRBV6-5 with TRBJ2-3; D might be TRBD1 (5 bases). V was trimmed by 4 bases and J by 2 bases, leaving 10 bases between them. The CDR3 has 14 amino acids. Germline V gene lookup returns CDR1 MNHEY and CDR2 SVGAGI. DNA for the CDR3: TGTGCCAGCAGTTCCCAGGGAAACACAGATACGCAGTATTTT. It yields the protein CASSSQGNTDTQYF.

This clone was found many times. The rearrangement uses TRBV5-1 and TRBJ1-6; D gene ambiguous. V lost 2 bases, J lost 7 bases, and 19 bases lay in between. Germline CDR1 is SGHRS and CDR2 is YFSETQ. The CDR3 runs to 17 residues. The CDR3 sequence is CASSLTPQVAGNSPLHF. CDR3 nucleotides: TGCGCCAGCAGCTTAACGCCCCAGGTGGCTGGCAATTCACCCCTCCACTTT.

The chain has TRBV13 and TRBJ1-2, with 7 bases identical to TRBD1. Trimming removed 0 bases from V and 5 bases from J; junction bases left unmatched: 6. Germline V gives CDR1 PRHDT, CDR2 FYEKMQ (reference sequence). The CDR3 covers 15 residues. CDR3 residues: CASSLGLRGQYGYTF. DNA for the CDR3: TGTGCCAGCAGCTTAGGACTGAGGGGGCAATATGGCTACACCTTC.

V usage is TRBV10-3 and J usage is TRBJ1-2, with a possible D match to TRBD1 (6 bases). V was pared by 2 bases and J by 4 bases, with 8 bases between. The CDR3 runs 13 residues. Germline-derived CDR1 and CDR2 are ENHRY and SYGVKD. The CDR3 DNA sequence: TGTGCCATCAGTGAGACAGGGCGCTATGGCTACACCTTC. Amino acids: CAISETGRYGYTF.

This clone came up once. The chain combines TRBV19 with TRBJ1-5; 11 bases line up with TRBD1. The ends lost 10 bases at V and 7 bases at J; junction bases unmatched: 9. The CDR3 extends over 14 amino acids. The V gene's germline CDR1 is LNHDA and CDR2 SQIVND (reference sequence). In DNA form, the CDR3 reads TGTGCCACCGCAGGGACAGGGGGTAGGCAGCCCCAGCATTTT. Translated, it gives CATAGTGGRQPQHF.

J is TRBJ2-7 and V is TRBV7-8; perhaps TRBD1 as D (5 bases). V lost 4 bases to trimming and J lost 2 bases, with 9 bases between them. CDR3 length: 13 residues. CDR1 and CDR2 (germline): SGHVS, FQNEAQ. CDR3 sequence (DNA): TGTGCCAGCAGCTACGACAGCCCCTACGAGCAGTACTTC. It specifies CASSYDSPYEQYF.

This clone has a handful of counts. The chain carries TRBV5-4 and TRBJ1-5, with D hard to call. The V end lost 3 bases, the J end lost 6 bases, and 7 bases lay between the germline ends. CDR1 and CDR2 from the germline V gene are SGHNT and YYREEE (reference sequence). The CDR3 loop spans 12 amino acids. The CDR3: CASSSESQPQHF. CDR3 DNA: TGTGCCAGCAGCTCTGAGAGTCAGCCCCAGCATTTT. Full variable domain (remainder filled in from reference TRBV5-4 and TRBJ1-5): ETGVTQSPTHLIKTRGQQVTLRCSSQSGHNTVSWYQQALGQGPQFIFQYYREEENGRGNFPPRFSGLQFPNYSSELNVNALELDDSALYLCASSSESQPQHFGDGTRLSIL.

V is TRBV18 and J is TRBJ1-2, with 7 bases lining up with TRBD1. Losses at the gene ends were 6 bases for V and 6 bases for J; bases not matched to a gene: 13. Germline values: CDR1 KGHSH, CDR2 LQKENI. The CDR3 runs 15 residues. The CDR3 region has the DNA TGTGCCAGCTCCCCTCCACAGGGGTTGATGAATGGCTACACCTTC. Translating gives CASSPPQGLMNGYTF.

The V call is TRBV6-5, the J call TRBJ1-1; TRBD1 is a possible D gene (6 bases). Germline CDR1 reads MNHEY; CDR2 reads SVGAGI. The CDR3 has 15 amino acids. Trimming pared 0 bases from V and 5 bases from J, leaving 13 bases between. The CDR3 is CASSYSNRVGTEAFF. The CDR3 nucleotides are TGTGCCAGCAGTTACTCGAACAGGGTTGGGACTGAAGCTTTCTTT.

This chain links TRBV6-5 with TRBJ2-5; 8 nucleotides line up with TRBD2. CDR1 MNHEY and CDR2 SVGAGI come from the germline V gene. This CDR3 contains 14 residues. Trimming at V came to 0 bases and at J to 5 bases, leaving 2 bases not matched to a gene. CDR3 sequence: CASSYSTSEETQYF. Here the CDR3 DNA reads TGTGCCAGCAGTTACTCGACTAGCGAGGAGACCCAGTACTTC.

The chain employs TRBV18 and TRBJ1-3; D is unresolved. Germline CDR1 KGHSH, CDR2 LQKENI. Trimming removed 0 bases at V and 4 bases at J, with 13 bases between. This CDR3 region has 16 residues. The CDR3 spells CASSPPSGGTGNTIYF. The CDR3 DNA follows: TGTGCCAGCTCACCACCCAGTGGTGGTACGGGAAACACCATATATTTT.

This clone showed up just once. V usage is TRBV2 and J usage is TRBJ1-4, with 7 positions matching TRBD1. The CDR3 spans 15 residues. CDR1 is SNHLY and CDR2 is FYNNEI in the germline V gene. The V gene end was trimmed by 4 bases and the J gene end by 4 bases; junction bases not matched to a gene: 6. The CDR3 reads CASSGDSSNNEKLFF. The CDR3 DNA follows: TGTGCCAGCAGTGGGGACAGCAGCAATAATGAAAAACTGTTTTTT.

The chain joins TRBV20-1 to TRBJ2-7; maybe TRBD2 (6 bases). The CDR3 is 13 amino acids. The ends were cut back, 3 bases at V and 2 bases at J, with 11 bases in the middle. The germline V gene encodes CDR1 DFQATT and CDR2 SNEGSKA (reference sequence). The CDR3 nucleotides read TGCAGTGCTAGTTTAAGCGGGCCCTACGAGCAGTACTTC. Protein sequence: CSASLSGPYEQYF.

For the CDR3, the DNA is TGTGCCAGCAGTCAGGGCCCGGAGAATTCACCCCTCCACTTT. Protein: CASSQGPENSPLHF. The chain uses TRBV5-6 and TRBJ1-6; tentatively, D is TRBD1 (5 bases). CDR1 is SGHDT, CDR2 YYEEEE, per germline. The CDR3 runs 14 residues. V dropped 5 bases and J dropped 7 bases, with 13 bases sitting between them.

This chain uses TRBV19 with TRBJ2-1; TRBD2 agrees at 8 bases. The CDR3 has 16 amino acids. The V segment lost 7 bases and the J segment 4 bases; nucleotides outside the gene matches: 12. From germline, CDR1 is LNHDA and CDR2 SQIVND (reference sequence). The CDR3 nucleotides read TGTGCCAGTATAGGGCCTGGGACTAGAAATTACAATGAGCAGTTCTTC. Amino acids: CASIGPGTRNYNEQFF.

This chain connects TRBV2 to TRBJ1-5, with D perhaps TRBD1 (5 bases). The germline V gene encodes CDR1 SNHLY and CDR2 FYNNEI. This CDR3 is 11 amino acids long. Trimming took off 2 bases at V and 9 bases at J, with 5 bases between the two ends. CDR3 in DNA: TGTGCCAGCAGTGAAAGGGGGCCCCAGCATTTT. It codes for CASSERGPQHF.

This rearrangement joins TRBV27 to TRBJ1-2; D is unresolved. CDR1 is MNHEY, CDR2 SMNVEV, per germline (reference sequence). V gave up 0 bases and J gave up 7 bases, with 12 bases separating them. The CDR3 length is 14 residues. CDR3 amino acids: CASSLSPPGSGYTF. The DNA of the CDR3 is TGTGCCAGCAGTTTATCGCCCCCGGGAAGTGGCTACACCTTC.

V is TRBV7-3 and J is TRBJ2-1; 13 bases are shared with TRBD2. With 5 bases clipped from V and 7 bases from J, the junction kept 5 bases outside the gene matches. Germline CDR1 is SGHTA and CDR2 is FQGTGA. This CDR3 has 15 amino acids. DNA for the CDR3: TGTGCCAGCAGCCTGGGGACTAGCGGGAAGAATGAGCAGTTCTTC. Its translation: CASSLGTSGKNEQFF.

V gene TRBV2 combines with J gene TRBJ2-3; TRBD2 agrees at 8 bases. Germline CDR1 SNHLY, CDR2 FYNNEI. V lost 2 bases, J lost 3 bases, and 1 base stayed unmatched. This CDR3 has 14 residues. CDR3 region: CASSERGGTDTQYF. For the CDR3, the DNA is TGTGCCAGCAGTGAACGGGGGGGGACAGATACGCAGTATTTT.